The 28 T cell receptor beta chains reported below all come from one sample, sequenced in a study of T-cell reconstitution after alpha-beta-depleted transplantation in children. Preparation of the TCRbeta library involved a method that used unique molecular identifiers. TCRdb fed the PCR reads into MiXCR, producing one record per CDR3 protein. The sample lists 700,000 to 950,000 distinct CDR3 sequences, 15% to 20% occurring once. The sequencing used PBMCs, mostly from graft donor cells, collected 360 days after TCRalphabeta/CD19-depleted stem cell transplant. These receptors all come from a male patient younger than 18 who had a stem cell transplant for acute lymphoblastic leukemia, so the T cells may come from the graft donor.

The CDR3 loop reads CASSARGSRLTEAFF. CDR3 nucleotide sequence: TGTGCCAGCAGCGCCCGGGGGTCAAGGCTTACTGAAGCTTTCTTT. The chain recombines TRBV7-9 with TRBJ1-1; D is possibly TRBD1 (5 bases). V was clipped by 5 bases and J by 5 bases, with 18 bases between them. The CDR3 runs to 15 residues. Germline CDR1 SEHNR, CDR2 FQNEAQ (reference sequence).

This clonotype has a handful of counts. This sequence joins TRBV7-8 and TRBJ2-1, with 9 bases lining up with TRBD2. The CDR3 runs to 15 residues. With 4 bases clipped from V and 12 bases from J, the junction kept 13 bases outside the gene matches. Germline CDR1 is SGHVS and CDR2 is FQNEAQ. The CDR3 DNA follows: TGTGCCAGCAGCTCGGGCGGGAGGGTACCTTTCGGGCAGTTCTTC. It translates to CASSSGGRVPFGQFF.

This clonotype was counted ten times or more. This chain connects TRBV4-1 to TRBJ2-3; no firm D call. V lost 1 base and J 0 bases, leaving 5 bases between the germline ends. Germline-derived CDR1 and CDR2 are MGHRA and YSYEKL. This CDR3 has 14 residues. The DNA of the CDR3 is TGCGCCAGCAGCCAAGTGGATAGCACAGATACGCAGTATTTT. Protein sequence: CASSQVDSTDTQYF.

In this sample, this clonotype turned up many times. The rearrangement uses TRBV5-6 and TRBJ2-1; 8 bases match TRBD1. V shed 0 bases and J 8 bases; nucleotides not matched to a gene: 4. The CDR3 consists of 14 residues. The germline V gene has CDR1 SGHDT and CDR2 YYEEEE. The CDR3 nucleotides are TGTGCCAGCAGCTTGGCAGGGGGCGTCGATGAGCAGTTCTTC. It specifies CASSLAGGVDEQFF.

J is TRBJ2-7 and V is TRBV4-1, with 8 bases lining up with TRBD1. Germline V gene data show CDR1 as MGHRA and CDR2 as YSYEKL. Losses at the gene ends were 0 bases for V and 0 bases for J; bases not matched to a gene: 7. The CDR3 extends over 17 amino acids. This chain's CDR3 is CASSQDQRTGFSYEQYF. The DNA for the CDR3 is TGCGCCAGCAGCCAAGATCAACGGACAGGGTTCTCCTACGAGCAGTACTTC.

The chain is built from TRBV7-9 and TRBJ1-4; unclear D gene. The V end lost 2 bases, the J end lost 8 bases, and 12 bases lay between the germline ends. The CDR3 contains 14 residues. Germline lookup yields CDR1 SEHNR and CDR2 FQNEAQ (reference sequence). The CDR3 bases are TGTGCCAGCAGCTTAATTAGCCGGACCGAAAAACTGTTTTTT. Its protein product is CASSLISRTEKLFF.

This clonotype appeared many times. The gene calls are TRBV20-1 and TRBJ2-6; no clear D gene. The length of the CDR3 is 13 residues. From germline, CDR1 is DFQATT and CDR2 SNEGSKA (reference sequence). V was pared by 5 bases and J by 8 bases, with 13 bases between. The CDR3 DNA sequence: TGCAGTGCTCCTATTCTGGGCCCCAACGTCCTGACTTTC. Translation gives CSAPILGPNVLTF.

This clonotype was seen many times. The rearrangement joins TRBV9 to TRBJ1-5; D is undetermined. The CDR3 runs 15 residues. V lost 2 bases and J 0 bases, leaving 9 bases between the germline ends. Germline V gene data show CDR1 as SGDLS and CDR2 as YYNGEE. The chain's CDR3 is CASSVGVNSNQPQHF. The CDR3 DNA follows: TGTGCCAGCAGCGTCGGGGTCAATAGCAATCAGCCCCAGCATTTT.

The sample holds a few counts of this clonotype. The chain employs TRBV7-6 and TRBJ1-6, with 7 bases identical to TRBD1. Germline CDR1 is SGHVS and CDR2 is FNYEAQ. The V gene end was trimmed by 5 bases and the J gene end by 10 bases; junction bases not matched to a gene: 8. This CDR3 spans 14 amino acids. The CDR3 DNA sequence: TGTGCCAGCAGCAAAAACAGGGGAATATCACCCCTCCACTTT. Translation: CASSKNRGISPLHF.

The CDR3 DNA is TGTGCCAGCAGAGACAGAATTTTCTATAATTCACCCCTCCACTTT. Amino acid sequence: CASRDRIFYNSPLHF. This chain joins TRBV2 and TRBJ1-6; TRBD1 is a possible D gene (5 bases). CDR3 size: 15 residues. Trimming shortened V by 6 bases and J by 3 bases, and 12 bases separated the two germline ends. Germline CDR1 SNHLY, CDR2 FYNNEI. Full variable domain (rest looked up from reference TRBV2 and TRBJ1-6): EPEVTQTPSHQVTQMGQEVILRCVPISNHLYFYWYRQILGQKVEFLVSFYNNEISEKSEIFDDQFSVERPDGSNFTLKIRSTKLEDSAMYFCASRDRIFYNSPLHFGNGTRLTVT.

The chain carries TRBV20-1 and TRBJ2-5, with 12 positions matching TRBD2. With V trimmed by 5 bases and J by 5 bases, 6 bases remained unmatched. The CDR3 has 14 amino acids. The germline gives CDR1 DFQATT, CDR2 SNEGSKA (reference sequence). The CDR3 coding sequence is TGCAGTGCTCAGCTAGCGGGAGGGCCGGAGACCCAGTACTTC. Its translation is CSAQLAGGPETQYF.

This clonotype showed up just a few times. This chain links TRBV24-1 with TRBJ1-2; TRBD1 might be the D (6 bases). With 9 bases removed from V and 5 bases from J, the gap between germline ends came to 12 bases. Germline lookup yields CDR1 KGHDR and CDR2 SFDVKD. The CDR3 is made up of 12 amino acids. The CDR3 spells CATYRDGYGYTF. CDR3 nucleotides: TGTGCCACCTACAGGGATGGATATGGCTACACCTTC.

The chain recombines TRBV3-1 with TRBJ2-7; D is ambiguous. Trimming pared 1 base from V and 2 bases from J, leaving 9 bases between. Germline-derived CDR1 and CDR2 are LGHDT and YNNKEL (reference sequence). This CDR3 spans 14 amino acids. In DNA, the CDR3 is TGTGCCAGCAGCCAAGCCCGTTCGGCCTACGAGCAGTACTTC. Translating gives CASSQARSAYEQYF.

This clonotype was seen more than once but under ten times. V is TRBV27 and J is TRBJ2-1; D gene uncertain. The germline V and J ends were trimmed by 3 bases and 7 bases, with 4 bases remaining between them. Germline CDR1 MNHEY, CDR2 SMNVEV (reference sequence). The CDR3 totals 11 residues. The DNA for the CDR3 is TGTGCCAGCAGTTTTTGGAATGAGCAGTTCTTC. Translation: CASSFWNEQFF.

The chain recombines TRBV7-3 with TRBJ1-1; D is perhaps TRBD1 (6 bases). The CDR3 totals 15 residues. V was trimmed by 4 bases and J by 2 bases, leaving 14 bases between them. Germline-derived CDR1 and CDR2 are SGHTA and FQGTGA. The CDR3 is CASSSLGTPNTEAFF. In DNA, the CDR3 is TGTGCCAGCAGCTCCTTGGGGACACCAAACACTGAAGCTTTCTTT.

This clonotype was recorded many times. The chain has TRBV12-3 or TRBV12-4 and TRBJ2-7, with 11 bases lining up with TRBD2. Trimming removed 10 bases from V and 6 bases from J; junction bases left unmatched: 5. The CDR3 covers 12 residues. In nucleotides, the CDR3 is TGTGCCACCCAGACTAGCGGGACCGAGCAGTACTTC. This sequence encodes CATQTSGTEQYF.

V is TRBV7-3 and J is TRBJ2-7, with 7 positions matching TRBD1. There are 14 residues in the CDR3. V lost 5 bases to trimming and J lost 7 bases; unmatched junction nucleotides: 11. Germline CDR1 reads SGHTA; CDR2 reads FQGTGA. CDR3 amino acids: CASSPGQPSWEQYF. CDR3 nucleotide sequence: TGTGCCAGCAGCCCGGGACAGCCTTCCTGGGAGCAGTACTTC.

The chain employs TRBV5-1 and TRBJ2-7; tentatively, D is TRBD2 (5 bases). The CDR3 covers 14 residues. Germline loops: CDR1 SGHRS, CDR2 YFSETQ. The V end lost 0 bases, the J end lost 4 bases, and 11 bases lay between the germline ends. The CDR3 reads CASSLGASRYEQYF. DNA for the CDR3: TGCGCCAGCAGCTTGGGCGCTAGCAGGTACGAGCAGTACTTC.

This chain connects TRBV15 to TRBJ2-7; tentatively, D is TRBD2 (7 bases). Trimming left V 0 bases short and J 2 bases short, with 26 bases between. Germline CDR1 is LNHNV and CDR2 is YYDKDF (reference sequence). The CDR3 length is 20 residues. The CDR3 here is CATSRDAGTAPGRGAYEQYF. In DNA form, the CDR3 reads TGTGCCACCAGCAGAGATGCGGGTACGGCGCCGGGGAGGGGGGCCTACGAGCAGTACTTC. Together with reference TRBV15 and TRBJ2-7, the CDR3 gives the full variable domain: DAMVIQNPRYQVTQFGKPVTLSCSQTLNHNVMYWYQQKSSQAPKLLFHYYDKDFNNEADTPDNFQSRRPNTSFCFLDIRSPGLGDTAMYLCATSRDAGTAPGRGAYEQYFGPGTRLTVT.

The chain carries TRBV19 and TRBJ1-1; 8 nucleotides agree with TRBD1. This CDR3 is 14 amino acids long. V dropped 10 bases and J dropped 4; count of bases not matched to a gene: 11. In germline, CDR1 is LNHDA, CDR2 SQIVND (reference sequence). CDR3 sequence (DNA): TGTGCCACCGGGACAGGCTCGATGGGCACTGAAGCTTTCTTT. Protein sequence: CATGTGSMGTEAFF.

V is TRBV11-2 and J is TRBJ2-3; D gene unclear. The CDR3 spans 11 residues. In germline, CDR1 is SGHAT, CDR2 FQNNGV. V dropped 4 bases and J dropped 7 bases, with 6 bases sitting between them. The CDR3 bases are TGTGCCAGCAGCTCCCTTAATACGCAGTATTTT. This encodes CASSSLNTQYF.

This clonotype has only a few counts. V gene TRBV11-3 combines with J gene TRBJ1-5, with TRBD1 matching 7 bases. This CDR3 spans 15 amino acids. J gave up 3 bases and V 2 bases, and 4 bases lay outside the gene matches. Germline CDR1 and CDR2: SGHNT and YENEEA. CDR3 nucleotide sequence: TGTGCCAGCAGCTTATCAGGGACAGCCAATCAGCCCCAGCATTTT. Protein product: CASSLSGTANQPQHF.

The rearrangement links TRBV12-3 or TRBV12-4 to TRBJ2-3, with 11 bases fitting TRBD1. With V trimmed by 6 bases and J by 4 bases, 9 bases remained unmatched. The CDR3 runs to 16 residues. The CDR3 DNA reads TGTGCCAGCAGAGGAAGGACAGGGGGCCGGGCAGATACGCAGTATTTT. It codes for CASRGRTGGRADTQYF.

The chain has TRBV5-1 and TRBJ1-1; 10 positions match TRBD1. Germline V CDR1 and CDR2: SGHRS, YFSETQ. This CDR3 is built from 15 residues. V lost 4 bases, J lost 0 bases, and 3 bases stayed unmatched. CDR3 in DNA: TGCGCCAGCAGCAGGACAGGGGGGATGAACACTGAAGCTTTCTTT. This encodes CASSRTGGMNTEAFF. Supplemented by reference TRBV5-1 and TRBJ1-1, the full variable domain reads KAGVTQTPRYLIKTRGQQVTLSCSPISGHRSVSWYQQTPGQGLQFLFEYFSETQRNKGNFPGRFSGRQFSNSRSEMNVSTLELGDSALYLCASSRTGGMNTEAFFGQGTRLTVV.

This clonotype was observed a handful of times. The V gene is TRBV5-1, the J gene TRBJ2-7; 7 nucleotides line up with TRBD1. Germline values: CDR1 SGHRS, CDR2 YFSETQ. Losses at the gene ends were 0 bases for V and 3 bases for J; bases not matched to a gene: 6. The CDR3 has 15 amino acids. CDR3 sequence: CASSLDATGFYEQYF. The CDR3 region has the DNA TGCGCCAGCAGCTTGGACGCGACAGGGTTCTACGAGCAGTACTTC.

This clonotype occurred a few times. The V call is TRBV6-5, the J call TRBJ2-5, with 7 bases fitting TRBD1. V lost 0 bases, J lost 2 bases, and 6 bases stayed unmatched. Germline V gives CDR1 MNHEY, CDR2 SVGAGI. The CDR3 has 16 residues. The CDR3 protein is CASSYSRDRWQETQYF. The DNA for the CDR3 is TGTGCCAGCAGTTACTCGAGGGACAGATGGCAAGAGACCCAGTACTTC.

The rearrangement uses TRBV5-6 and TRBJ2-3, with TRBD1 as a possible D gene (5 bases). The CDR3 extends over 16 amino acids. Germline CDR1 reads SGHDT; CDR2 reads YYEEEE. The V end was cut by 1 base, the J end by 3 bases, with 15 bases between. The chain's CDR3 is CASSLLGQLRTDTQYF. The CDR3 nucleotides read TGTGCCAGCAGCTTGCTTGGACAACTAAGGACAGATACGCAGTATTTT.

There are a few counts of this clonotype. The DNA of the CDR3 is TGCAGCGTTGAACGGGGGACTAGCGCCTACGAGCAGTACTTC. Amino acids: CSVERGTSAYEQYF. This chain links TRBV29-1 with TRBJ2-7, with 10 bases that match TRBD2. The CDR3 covers 14 residues. The trim removed 2 bases at V and 2 bases at J, leaving 3 bases unmatched. CDR1 SQVTM and CDR2 ANQGSEA come from the germline V gene.